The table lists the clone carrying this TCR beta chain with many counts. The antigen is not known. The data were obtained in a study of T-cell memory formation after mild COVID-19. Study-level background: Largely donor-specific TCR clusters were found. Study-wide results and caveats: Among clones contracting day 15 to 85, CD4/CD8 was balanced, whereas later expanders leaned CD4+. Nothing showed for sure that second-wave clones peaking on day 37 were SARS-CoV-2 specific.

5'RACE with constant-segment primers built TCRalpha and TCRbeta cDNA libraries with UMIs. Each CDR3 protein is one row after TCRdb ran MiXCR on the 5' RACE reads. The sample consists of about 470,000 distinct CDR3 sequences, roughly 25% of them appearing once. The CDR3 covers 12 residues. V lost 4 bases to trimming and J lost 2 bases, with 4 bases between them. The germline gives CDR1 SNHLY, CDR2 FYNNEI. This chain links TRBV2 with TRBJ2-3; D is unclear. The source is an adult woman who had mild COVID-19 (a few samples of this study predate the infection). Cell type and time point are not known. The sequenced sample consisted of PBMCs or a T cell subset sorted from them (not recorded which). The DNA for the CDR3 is TGTGCCAGCAGTGGGGACACAGATACGCAGTATTTT. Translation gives CASSGDTDTQYF.